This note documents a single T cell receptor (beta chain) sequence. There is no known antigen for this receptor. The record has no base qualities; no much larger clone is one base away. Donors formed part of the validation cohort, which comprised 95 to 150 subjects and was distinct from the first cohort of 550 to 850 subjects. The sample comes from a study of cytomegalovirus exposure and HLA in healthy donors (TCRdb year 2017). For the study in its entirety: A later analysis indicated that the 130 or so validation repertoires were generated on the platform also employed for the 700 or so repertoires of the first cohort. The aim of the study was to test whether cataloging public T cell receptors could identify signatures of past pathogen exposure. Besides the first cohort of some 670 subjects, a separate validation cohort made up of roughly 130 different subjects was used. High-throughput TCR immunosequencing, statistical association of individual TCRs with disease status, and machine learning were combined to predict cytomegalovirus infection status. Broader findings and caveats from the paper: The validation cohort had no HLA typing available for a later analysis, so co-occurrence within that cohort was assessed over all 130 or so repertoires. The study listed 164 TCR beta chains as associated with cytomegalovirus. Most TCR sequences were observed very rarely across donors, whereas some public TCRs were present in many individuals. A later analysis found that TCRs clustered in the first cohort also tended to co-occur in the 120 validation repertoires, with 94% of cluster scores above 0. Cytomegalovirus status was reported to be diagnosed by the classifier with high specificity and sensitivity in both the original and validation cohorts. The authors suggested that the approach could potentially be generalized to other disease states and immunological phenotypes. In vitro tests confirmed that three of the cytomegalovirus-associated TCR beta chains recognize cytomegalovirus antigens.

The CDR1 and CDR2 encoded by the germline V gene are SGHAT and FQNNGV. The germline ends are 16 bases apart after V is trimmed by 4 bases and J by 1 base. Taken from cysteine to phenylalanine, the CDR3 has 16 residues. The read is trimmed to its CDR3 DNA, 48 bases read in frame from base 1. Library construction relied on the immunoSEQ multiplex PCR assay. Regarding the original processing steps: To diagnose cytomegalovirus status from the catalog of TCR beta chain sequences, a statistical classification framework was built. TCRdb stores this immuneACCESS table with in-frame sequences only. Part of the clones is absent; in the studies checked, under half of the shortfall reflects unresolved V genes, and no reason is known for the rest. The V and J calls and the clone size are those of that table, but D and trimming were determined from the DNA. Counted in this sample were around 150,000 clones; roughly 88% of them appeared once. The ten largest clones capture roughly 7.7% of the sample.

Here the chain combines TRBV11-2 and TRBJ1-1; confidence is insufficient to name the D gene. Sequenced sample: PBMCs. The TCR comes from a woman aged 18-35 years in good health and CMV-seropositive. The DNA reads TGTGCCAGCAGCTCCGGAGGACGTCAGACGAACACTGAAGCTTTCTTT. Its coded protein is CASSSGGRQTNTEAFF. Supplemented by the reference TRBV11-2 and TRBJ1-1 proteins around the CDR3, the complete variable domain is EAGVAQSPRYKIIEKRQSVAFWCNPISGHATLYWYQQILGQGPKLLIQFQNNGVVDDSQLPKDRFSAERLKGVDSTLKIQPAKLEDSAVYLCASSSGGRQTNTEAFFGQGTRLTVV.